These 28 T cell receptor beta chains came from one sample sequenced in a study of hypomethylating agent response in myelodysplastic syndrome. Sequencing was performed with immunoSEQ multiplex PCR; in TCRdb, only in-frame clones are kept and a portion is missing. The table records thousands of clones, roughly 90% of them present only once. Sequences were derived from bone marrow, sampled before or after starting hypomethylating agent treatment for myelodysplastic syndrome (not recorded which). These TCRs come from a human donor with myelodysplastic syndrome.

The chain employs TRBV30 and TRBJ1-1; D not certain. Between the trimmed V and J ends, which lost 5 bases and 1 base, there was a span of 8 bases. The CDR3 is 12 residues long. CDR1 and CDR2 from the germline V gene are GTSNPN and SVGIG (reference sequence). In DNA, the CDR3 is TGTGCCTGGGGGCGGTGGAACACTGAAGCTTTCTTT. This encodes CAWGRWNTEAFF.

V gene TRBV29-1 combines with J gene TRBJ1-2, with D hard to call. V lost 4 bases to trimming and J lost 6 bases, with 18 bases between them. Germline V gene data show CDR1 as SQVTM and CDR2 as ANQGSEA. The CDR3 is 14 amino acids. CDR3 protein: CSVVGVWSQHGYTF. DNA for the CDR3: TGCAGCGTTGTCGGTGTTTGGTCACAGCATGGCTACACCTTC.

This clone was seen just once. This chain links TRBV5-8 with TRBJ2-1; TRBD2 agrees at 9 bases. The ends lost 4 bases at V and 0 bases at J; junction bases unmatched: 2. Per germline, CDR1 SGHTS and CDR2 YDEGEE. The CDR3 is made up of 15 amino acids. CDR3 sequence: CASSLAGSSYNEQFF. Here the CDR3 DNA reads TGTGCCAGCAGCCTAGCGGGAAGCTCCTACAATGAGCAGTTCTTC.

The CDR3 DNA is TGTGCCAGCAAGGGACGTCGGAACACTGAAGCTTTCTTT. Protein sequence: CASKGRRNTEAFF. This chain joins TRBV2 and TRBJ1-1, with D possibly TRBD1 on 5 matching bases. Between the trimmed V and J ends, which lost 7 bases and 1 base, there was a span of 10 bases. This CDR3 has 13 residues. The V gene's germline CDR1 is SNHLY and CDR2 FYNNEI.

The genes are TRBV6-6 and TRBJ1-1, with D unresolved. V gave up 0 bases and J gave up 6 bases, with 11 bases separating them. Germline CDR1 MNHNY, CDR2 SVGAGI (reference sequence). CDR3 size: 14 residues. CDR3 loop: CASSYSFKRAEAFF. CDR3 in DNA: TGTGCCAGCAGTTACTCTTTCAAAAGGGCTGAAGCTTTCTTT.

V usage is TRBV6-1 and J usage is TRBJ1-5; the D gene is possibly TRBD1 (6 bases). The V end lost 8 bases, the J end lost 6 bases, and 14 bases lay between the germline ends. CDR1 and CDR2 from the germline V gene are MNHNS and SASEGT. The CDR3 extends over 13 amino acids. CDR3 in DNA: TGTGCCAGCGTTTTAGGGGGATTTCAGCCCCAGCATTTT. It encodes CASVLGGFQPQHF.

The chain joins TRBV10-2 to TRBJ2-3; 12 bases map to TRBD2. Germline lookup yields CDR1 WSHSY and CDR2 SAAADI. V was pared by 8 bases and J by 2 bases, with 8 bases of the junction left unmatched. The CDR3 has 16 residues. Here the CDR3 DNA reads TGCGCCAGCCGCCTAGCGGGGGGGCCCTACACAGATACGCAGTATTTT. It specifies CASRLAGGPYTDTQYF.

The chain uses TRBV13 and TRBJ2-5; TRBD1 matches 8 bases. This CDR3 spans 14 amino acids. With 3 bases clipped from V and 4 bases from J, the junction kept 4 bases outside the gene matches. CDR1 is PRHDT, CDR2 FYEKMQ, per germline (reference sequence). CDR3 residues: CASSFAGGPETQYF. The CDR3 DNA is TGTGCCAGCAGCTTTGCAGGGGGCCCAGAGACCCAGTACTTC.

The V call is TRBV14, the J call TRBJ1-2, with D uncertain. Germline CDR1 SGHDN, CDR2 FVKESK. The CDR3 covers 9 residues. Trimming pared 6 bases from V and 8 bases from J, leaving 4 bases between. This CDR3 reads CASRGGYTF. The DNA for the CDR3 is TGTGCCAGCAGAGGGGGCTACACCTTC.

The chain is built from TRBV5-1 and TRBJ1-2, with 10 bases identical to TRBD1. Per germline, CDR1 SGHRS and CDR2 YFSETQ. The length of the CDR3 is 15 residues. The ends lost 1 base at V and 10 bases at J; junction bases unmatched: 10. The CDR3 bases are TGCGCCAGCAGCTTGAAAGAGACAGGGGGCCAACTCTACACCTTC. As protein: CASSLKETGGQLYTF.

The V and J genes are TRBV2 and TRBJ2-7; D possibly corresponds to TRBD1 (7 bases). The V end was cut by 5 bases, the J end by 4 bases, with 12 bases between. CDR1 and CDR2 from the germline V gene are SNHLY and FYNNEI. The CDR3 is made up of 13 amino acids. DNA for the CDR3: TGTGCCAGCAGTTACCAGGGGGGATACGAGCAGTACGTC. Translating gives CASSYQGGYEQYV.

CDR3 in DNA: TGCAGCGTTGGCGGGGGCAACTATGGCTACACCTTC. This encodes CSVGGGNYGYTF. The chain carries TRBV29-1 and TRBJ1-2; D perhaps matches TRBD1 (6 bases). V lost 4 bases to trimming and J lost 2 bases, with 8 bases between them. The length of the CDR3 is 12 residues. Germline V gene lookup returns CDR1 SQVTM and CDR2 ANQGSEA.

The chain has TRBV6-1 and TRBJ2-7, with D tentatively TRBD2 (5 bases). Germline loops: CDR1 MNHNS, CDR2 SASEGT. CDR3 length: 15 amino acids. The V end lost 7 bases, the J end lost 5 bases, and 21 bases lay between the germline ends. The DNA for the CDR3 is TGTGCCAGCAACCATTTCCCCGGACTGAGAAACGAGCAGTACGTC. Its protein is CASNHFPGLRNEQYV.

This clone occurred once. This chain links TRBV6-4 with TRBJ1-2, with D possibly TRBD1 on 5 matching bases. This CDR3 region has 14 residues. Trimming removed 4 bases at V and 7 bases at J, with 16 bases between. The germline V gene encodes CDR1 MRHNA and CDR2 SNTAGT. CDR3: CASSAGPATSGYTF. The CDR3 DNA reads TGTGCCAGCAGTGCAGGGCCAGCTACGAGTGGCTACACCTTC.

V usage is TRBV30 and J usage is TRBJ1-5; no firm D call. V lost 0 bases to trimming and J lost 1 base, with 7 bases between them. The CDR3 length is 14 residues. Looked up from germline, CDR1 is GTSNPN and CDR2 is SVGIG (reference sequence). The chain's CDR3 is CAWSVWLSNQPQHF. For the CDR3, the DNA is TGTGCCTGGAGTGTGTGGCTGAGCAATCAGCCCCAGCATTTT.

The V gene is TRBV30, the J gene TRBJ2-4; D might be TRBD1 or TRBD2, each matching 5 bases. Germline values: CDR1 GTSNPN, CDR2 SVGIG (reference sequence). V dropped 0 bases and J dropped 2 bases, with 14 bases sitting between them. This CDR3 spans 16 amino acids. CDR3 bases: TGTGCCTGGAGTGTACTGGGACCAACAACCAAAAACATTCAGTACTTC. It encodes CAWSVLGPTTKNIQYF.

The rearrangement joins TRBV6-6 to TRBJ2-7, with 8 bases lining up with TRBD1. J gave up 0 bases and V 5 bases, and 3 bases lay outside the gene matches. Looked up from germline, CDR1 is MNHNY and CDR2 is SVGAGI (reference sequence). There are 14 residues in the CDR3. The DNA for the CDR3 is TGTGCCAGCAGTGCGACAGGGGTCTCCTACGAGCAGTACTTC. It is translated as CASSATGVSYEQYF.

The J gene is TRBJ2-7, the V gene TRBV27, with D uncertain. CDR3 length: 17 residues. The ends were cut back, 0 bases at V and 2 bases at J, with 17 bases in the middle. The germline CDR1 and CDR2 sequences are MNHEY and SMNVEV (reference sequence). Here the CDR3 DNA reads TGTGCCAGCAGTTTATCCGCGTTGGGTAGTCCGACCTACGAGCAGTACTTC. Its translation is CASSLSALGSPTYEQYF.

CDR3 sequence: CASPPGGPYEQYV. In nucleotides, the CDR3 is TGTGCCAGCCCCCCCGGGGGGCCCTACGAGCAGTACGTC. V and J are TRBV21-1 and TRBJ2-7; the table's TRBD2 call for D was not verified on the DNA. TRBV21-1 is annotated as a pseudogene. CDR3 size: 13 residues.

CDR3 coding DNA: TGTGCCTGGAGTGCGGGGAGGTTGTACGAGCAGTACTTC. Translated, it gives CAWSAGRLYEQYF. The chain uses TRBV30 and TRBJ2-7, with D possibly matching TRBD2 (6 bases). The germline V gene encodes CDR1 GTSNPN and CDR2 SVGIG (reference sequence). The CDR3 has 13 residues. V was pared by 1 base and J by 4 bases, with 11 bases between.

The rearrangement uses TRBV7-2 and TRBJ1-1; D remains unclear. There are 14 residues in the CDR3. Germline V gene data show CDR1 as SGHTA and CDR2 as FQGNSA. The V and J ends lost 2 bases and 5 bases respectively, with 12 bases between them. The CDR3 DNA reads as TGTGCCAGCAGCTTATGGGAAGGATGGACTGAAGCTTTCTTT. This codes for CASSLWEGWTEAFF.

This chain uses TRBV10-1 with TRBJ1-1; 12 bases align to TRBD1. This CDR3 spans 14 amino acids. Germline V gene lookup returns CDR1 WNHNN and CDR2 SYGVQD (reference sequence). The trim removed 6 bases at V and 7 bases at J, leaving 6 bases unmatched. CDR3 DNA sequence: TGCGCCAGCAGACCCGGGACAGGGGGCGGTGAAGCTTTCTTT. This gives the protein CASRPGTGGGEAFF.

Written as DNA, the CDR3 is TGTGCCAGCAGCTCCAACCAGGGCTACGAGCAGTACTTC. Residues: CASSSNQGYEQYF. The chain carries TRBV7-7 and TRBJ2-7, with D perhaps TRBD1 (5 bases). Germline V lookup: CDR1 SSHAT, CDR2 FNYEAQ (reference sequence). The ends were cut back, 4 bases at V and 3 bases at J, with 10 bases in the middle. This CDR3 is built from 13 residues.

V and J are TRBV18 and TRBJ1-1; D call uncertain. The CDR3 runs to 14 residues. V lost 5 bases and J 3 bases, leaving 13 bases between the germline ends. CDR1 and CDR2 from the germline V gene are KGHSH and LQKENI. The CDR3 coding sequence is TGTGCCAGCTCAATCTCGGAGGGAGACACTGAAGCTTTCTTT. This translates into CASSISEGDTEAFF.

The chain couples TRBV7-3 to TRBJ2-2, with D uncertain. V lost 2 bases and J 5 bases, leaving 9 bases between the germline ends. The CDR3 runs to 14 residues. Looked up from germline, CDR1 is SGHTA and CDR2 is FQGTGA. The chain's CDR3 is CASSLVVGTGELFF. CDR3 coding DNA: TGTGCCAGCAGCTTAGTCGTGGGGACCGGGGAGCTGTTTTTT.

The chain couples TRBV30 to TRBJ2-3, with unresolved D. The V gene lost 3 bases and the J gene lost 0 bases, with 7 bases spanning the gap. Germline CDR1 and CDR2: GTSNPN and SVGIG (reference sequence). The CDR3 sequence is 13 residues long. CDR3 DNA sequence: TGTGCCTGGAGCGGGCAAAGCACAGATACGCAGTATTTT. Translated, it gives CAWSGQSTDTQYF.

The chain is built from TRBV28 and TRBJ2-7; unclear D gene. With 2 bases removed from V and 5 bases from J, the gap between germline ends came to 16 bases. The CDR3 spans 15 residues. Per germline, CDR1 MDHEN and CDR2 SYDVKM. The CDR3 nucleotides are TGTGCCAGCAGTTTAAGATCCGGCGCCGGGCACGAGCAGTACGTC. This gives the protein CASSLRSGAGHEQYV.

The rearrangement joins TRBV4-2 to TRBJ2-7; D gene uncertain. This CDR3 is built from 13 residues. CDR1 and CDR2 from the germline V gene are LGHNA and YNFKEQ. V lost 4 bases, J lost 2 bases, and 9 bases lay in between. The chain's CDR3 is CASSRASTYEQYF. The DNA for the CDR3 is TGTGCCAGCAGCCGCGCGAGCACCTACGAGCAGTACTTC.